Following are 21 T cell receptor beta chains from one sample sequenced in a study of tumor T cells in aggressive B-cell lymphoma. Profiled with immunoSEQ multiplex PCR; TCRdb holds only in-frame clones, not every one. The repertoire holds roughly 1,700 clones, with 85% to 95% as singletons. Sequencing was carried out using tumor tissue. The receptors originated from an adult with diffuse large B cell lymphoma.

The rearrangement joins TRBV12-5 to TRBJ2-2; 8 positions agree with TRBD2. CDR3 length equals 14 residues. V was clipped by 7 bases and J by 6 bases; unmatched bases: 7. Per the germline V gene, CDR1 is LGHNT and CDR2 is FRNRAP. The DNA for the CDR3 is TGTGCTAGTGAGCTAGCGGGCCCGCCCGGGGAGCTGTTTTTT. It encodes CASELAGPPGELFF. The variable domain in full, completed from reference TRBV12-5 and TRBJ2-2, reads DARVTQTPRHKVTEMGQEVTMRCQPILGHNTVFWYRQTMMQGLELLAYFRNRAPLDDSGMPKDRFSAEMPDATLATLKIQPSEPRDSAVYFCASELAGPPGELFFGEGSRLTVL.

The chain uses TRBV30 and TRBJ2-5; 8 bases fit TRBD2. V lost 4 bases to trimming and J lost 4 bases; unmatched junction nucleotides: 14. The CDR3 is made up of 16 amino acids. Per the germline V gene, CDR1 is GTSNPN and CDR2 is SVGIG (reference sequence). The CDR3 bases are TGTGCCTGGACGGTCGGGAGTAGCGGGGTGGGAGAGACCCAGTACTTC. Its protein is CAWTVGSSGVGETQYF.

The rearrangement links TRBV10-3 to TRBJ2-5; 8 nucleotides align to TRBD2. The CDR3 runs to 16 residues. The germline V gene has CDR1 ENHRY and CDR2 SYGVKD. Germline trimming cut 3 bases from V and 4 bases from J; bases unmatched to any gene: 10. The CDR3 loop is CAISDGGAGGRETQYF. For the CDR3, the DNA is TGTGCCATCAGTGACGGAGGGGCGGGAGGTAGAGAGACCCAGTACTTC.

The chain couples TRBV5-1 to TRBJ2-5; D remains ambiguous. The J call may be incorrect, as the DNA end agrees better with TRBJ2-7. The CDR3 runs to 14 residues. Looked up from germline, CDR1 is SGHRS and CDR2 is YFSETQ. CDR3 nucleotide sequence: TGCGCCAGCAGCTTGGATTGGGGCTCCTACGAGCAGTACTTC. It translates to CASSLDWGSYEQYF.

The gene calls are TRBV2 and TRBJ1-1, with TRBD1 as a possible D gene (5 bases). There are 17 residues in the CDR3. Germline V gives CDR1 SNHLY, CDR2 FYNNEI. The V gene lost 1 base and the J gene lost 0 bases, with 15 bases spanning the gap. The CDR3 region is CASSEEAGRMLNTEAFF. In DNA, the CDR3 is TGTGCCAGCAGTGAAGAAGCAGGGCGGATGCTGAACACTGAAGCTTTCTTT.

The chain uses TRBV27 and TRBJ2-3; D call uncertain. The CDR3 loop spans 18 amino acids. The germline V gene has CDR1 MNHEY and CDR2 SMNVEV (reference sequence). V was trimmed by 2 bases and J by 0 bases, leaving 18 bases between them. The CDR3 coding sequence is TGTGCCAGCAGTTTAGGCCGACTGATGGGTTGGAGCACAGATACGCAGTATTTT. Its translation: CASSLGRLMGWSTDTQYF.

This sequence joins TRBV5-6 and TRBJ1-1; TRBD1 is a possible D gene (5 bases). CDR1 is SGHDT, CDR2 YYEEEE, per germline. The V end was cut by 2 bases, the J end by 3 bases, with 8 bases between. The CDR3 is 13 amino acids. This CDR3 is CASSLGVYTEAFF. In nucleotides, the CDR3 is TGTGCCAGCAGCTTAGGGGTCTACACTGAAGCTTTCTTT.

J is TRBJ2-3 and V is TRBV2, with a possible D match to TRBD2 (5 bases). The ends were cut back, 6 bases at V and 0 bases at J, with 10 bases in the middle. The CDR3 contains 14 residues. Germline-derived CDR1 and CDR2 are SNHLY and FYNNEI. The CDR3 region has the DNA TGTGCCAGCAGCCTCCTAGCTAGCACAGATACGCAGTATTTT. This sequence encodes CASSLLASTDTQYF.

The CDR3: CASSSYAGTGLEAFF. CDR3 nucleotide sequence: TGTGCCAGCTCATCATACGCCGGGACAGGACTTGAAGCTTTCTTT. The V and J genes are TRBV18 and TRBJ1-1, with 8 bases identical to TRBD1. Germline trimming cut 5 bases from V and 7 bases from J; bases unmatched to any gene: 12. CDR3 size: 15 residues. Germline CDR1 is KGHSH and CDR2 is LQKENI.

Details on this clone: One end of the junction fails to match germline, which may point to a read error. This chain connects TRBV5-1 to TRBJ1-4; D might be TRBD1 (6 bases). There are 15 residues in the CDR3. Per germline, CDR1 SGHRS and CDR2 YFSETQ. CDR3 sequence reads: CASSASGTKNEKLFF. In DNA, the CDR3 is TGCGCCAGCAGCGCCTCCGGGACAAAGAATGAAAAATTGTTTTTT.

This clone was detected once. The chain is built from TRBV5-1 and TRBJ2-3; D is unclear. From germline, CDR1 is SGHRS and CDR2 YFSETQ. The CDR3 is 15 residues long. Trimming pared 2 bases from V and 0 bases from J, leaving 10 bases between. The CDR3 DNA reads TGCGCCAGCAGCTTAATCCCGGGTAGCACAGATACGCAGTATTTT. This sequence encodes CASSLIPGSTDTQYF.

This clone was counted only a few times. The chain has TRBV14 and TRBJ2-2, with D unresolved. Looked up from germline, CDR1 is SGHDN and CDR2 is FVKESK. Trimming took off 6 bases at V and 0 bases at J, with 8 bases between the two ends. This CDR3 contains 14 residues. The CDR3 nucleotides are TGTGCCAGCAGGTGGCTAGCGAACACCGGGGAGCTGTTTTTT. Protein: CASRWLANTGELFF.

The chain uses TRBV10-3 and TRBJ1-1; D not resolved. Deletions cut 2 bases from V and 3 bases from J, with 7 bases between. This CDR3 has 13 residues. Per the germline V gene, CDR1 is ENHRY and CDR2 is SYGVKD. CDR3 sequence reads: CAISERQDTEAFF. CDR3 coding DNA: TGTGCCATCAGTGAGAGGCAGGACACTGAAGCTTTCTTT.

The gene calls are TRBV30 and TRBJ2-7; D remains ambiguous. The germline V gene encodes CDR1 GTSNPN and CDR2 SVGIG (reference sequence). The V gene lost 2 bases and the J gene lost 1 base, with 6 bases spanning the gap. This CDR3 comprises 12 residues. CDR3 sequence: CAWSTTSYEQYF. The CDR3 bases are TGTGCCTGGAGTACGACTTCCTACGAGCAGTACTTC.

The chain employs TRBV5-6 and TRBJ1-2, with no clear D. Trimming cost V 0 bases and J 8 bases, with 5 bases left between them. The CDR3 spans 11 residues. In germline, CDR1 is SGHDT, CDR2 YYEEEE. CDR3 amino acids: CASSLDSGYTF. The CDR3 DNA sequence: TGTGCCAGCAGCTTGGATAGCGGCTACACCTTC.

This clone occurred once. The chain links TRBV14 to TRBJ2-3, with 8 bases fitting TRBD1. The CDR3 has 13 amino acids. V lost 0 bases to trimming and J lost 9 bases; unmatched junction nucleotides: 2. The germline V gene encodes CDR1 SGHDN and CDR2 FVKESK. CDR3 protein: CASSQDWTGTQYF. CDR3 nucleotide sequence: TGTGCCAGCAGCCAAGATTGGACAGGGACGCAGTATTTT.

The sample holds one count of this clone. The rearrangement joins TRBV6-5 to TRBJ2-3; possible D gene TRBD2, 5 bases. Germline V CDR1 and CDR2: MNHEY, SVGAGI. CDR3 length: 13 residues. V dropped 2 bases and J dropped 9 bases, with 12 bases sitting between them. In nucleotides, the CDR3 is TGTGCCAGCAGTTACGACGGCGGGTACACGCAGTATTTT. Encoded protein: CASSYDGGYTQYF.

This chain connects TRBV11-3 to TRBJ1-6, with no clear D. The CDR3 loop spans 13 amino acids. Germline CDR1 and CDR2: SGHNT and YENEEA. V lost 3 bases and J lost 13, with 13 bases in between. This CDR3 reads CASSFMRGDPLHF. CDR3 in DNA: TGTGCCAGCAGCTTTATGAGAGGAGACCCCCTCCACTTT.

The V gene is TRBV27, the J gene TRBJ2-2; TRBD2 matches at 7 bases. V shed 6 bases and J 5 bases; nucleotides not matched to a gene: 9. Germline V gives CDR1 MNHEY, CDR2 SMNVEV (reference sequence). The CDR3 has 15 residues. CDR3 amino acids: CASRSQAGGTGELFF. In DNA, the CDR3 is TGTGCCAGCAGGAGCCAAGCCGGGGGGACCGGGGAGCTGTTTTTT.

V usage is TRBV5-1 and J usage is TRBJ1-2; D may be TRBD1 (5 bases). V was trimmed by 2 bases and J by 8 bases, leaving 10 bases between them. The length of the CDR3 is 12 residues. Per germline, CDR1 SGHRS and CDR2 YFSETQ. CDR3 bases: TGCGCCAGCAGCTTCACAGGCGAGGGCTACACCTTC. Its protein product is CASSFTGEGYTF.

V usage is TRBV11-1 and J usage is TRBJ2-5; 9 bases fit TRBD1. Germline lookup yields CDR1 SGHAT and CDR2 FQDESV (reference sequence). J gave up 0 bases and V 4 bases, and 3 bases lay outside the gene matches. The CDR3 has 15 amino acids. The CDR3: CASSYDRGYQETQYF. CDR3 nucleotide sequence: TGTGCCAGCAGCTATGACAGGGGGTACCAAGAGACCCAGTACTTC.